These 16 T cell receptor beta chains originate from one sample sequenced in a study of T-cell reconstitution after alpha-beta-depleted transplantation in children. The library targeted TCRbeta and was prepared with unique molecular identifiers. TCRdb redid the calling of the PCR reads with MiXCR, one entry per CDR3 protein. The data hold fewer than 700,000 distinct CDR3 sequences, with around 13% observed a single time. The sequences come from PBMCs, mostly from graft donor cells, collected 360 days after TCRalphabeta/CD19-depleted stem cell transplant. All receptors come from a male patient aged 5 to 17 who had a stem cell transplant for acute myeloid leukemia, so the T cells may come from the graft donor.

This clonotype has only a few counts. The chain links TRBV2 to TRBJ1-2, with D uncertain. This CDR3 has 13 amino acids. The V gene's germline CDR1 is SNHLY and CDR2 FYNNEI. The V end was cut by 6 bases, the J end by 1 base, with 9 bases between. CDR3 loop: CASRPRSNYGYTF. The CDR3 coding sequence is TGTGCCAGCAGGCCAAGGAGTAACTATGGCTACACCTTC.

This clonotype appeared many times. The genes are TRBV11-3 and TRBJ2-5; possibly TRBD1 for D (6 bases). CDR3 size: 15 residues. V lost 2 bases and J 2 bases, leaving 12 bases between the germline ends. In germline, CDR1 is SGHNT, CDR2 YENEEA. The CDR3 spells CASSLSTGTQETQYF. CDR3 nucleotides: TGTGCCAGCAGCTTAAGTACAGGGACACAAGAGACCCAGTACTTC.

This clonotype was picked up a small number of times. The genes are TRBV29-1 and TRBJ2-7; 7 bases are shared with TRBD2. Trimming removed 7 bases from V and 2 bases from J; junction bases left unmatched: 5. The CDR3 spans 12 residues. Germline V CDR1 and CDR2: SQVTM, ANQGSEA. CDR3 bases: TGCAGCGAGCGGGACCCGGCCTACGAGCAGTACTTC. Its translation is CSERDPAYEQYF.

This clonotype was seen repeatedly, ten times or more. The rearrangement uses TRBV28 and TRBJ1-5, with 9 nucleotides matching TRBD1. With V trimmed by 2 bases and J by 1 base, 3 bases remained unmatched. The CDR3 has 16 amino acids. Looked up from germline, CDR1 is MDHEN and CDR2 is SYDVKM. CDR3: CASSLNRGLSNQPQHF. The CDR3 DNA reads TGTGCCAGCAGTTTAAACAGGGGGCTGAGCAATCAGCCCCAGCATTTT.

This sequence joins TRBV19 and TRBJ2-2; possible D gene TRBD1, 6 bases. The CDR3 is made up of 14 amino acids. In germline, CDR1 is LNHDA, CDR2 SQIVND (reference sequence). Trimming removed 4 bases from V and 1 base from J, with 7 bases in between. CDR3 sequence reads: CASSRQENTGELFF. In DNA, the CDR3 is TGTGCCAGTAGTAGACAGGAGAACACCGGGGAGCTGTTTTTT.

This clonotype occurred a few times. The genes are TRBV20-1 and TRBJ2-7, with TRBD2 matching over 11 bases. Germline CDR1 is DFQATT and CDR2 is SNEGSKA (reference sequence). CDR3 length equals 15 residues. V lost 4 bases to trimming and J lost 2 bases; unmatched junction nucleotides: 7. The CDR3 DNA is TGCAGTGCTAAAGAACTAGCGGGGGCGCCCTACGAGCAGTACTTC. Translated, it gives CSAKELAGAPYEQYF.

This clonotype was observed at least ten times. V usage is TRBV6-2 or TRBV6-3 and J usage is TRBJ2-2; no definite D call. The CDR3 totals 14 residues. V lost 5 bases, J lost 1 base, and 8 bases lay in between. The germline V gene has CDR1 MNHEY and CDR2 SVGEGT. The CDR3 bases are TGTGCCAGCAGTCGTACGAGGAACACCGGGGAGCTGTTTTTT. This translates into CASSRTRNTGELFF.

The table lists this clonotype with many counts. This chain links TRBV5-1 with TRBJ1-1, with 11 bases fitting TRBD1. Germline V gives CDR1 SGHRS, CDR2 YFSETQ. Trimming took 0 bases from V and 5 from J; bases not matched to a gene: 6. The length of the CDR3 is 16 residues. The CDR3 region is CASSLGWDRGITEAFF. The CDR3 DNA reads TGCGCCAGCAGCTTGGGATGGGACAGGGGGATTACTGAAGCTTTCTTT. Combining the CDR3 with reference TRBV5-1 and TRBJ1-1 gives the whole variable domain KAGVTQTPRYLIKTRGQQVTLSCSPISGHRSVSWYQQTPGQGLQFLFEYFSETQRNKGNFPGRFSGRQFSNSRSEMNVSTLELGDSALYLCASSLGWDRGITEAFFGQGTRLTVV.

The sample holds many counts of this clonotype. The genes are TRBV7-2 and TRBJ2-7, with 15 bases matching TRBD2. Germline CDR1 reads SGHTA; CDR2 reads FQGNSA. V lost 4 bases and J lost 4; bases outside the gene matches: 5. The CDR3 length is 16 residues. CDR3 coding DNA: TGTGCCAGCAGCTCCGGGACTAGCGGGAGGTTGTACGAGCAGTACTTC. Its translation is CASSSGTSGRLYEQYF.

The rearrangement links TRBV12-3 or TRBV12-4 to TRBJ2-2, with D possibly being TRBD1 (5 bases). CDR3 length: 17 residues. Trimming removed 7 bases at V and 0 bases at J, with 18 bases between. The CDR3 DNA follows: TGTGCCAGCAATACCTACCAGGGTGGAGCGAACACCGGGGAGCTGTTTTTT. As protein: CASNTYQGGANTGELFF.

This clonotype was counted many times. CDR3 sequence reads: CASSVAGGLEGNEQFF. CDR3 DNA sequence: TGTGCCAGCAGCGTAGCGGGAGGGTTAGAGGGCAATGAGCAGTTCTTC. V usage is TRBV11-3 and J usage is TRBJ2-1; 11 positions agree with TRBD2. This CDR3 is 16 amino acids long. From germline, CDR1 is SGHNT and CDR2 YENEEA. The V and J ends lost 5 bases and 6 bases, in that order; junction bases with no gene match: 9.

The CDR3 DNA sequence: TGTGCCAGCACCCTGGAAGCGGTGGACACGTGGAATGAAAAACTGTTTTTT. Translating gives CASTLEAVDTWNEKLFF. The chain carries TRBV12-3 or TRBV12-4 and TRBJ1-4, with D tentatively TRBD1 (5 bases). CDR3 length: 17 amino acids. Trimming pared 7 bases from V and 5 bases from J, leaving 23 bases between.

This clonotype was counted a few times. V and J are TRBV2 and TRBJ2-1; D may correspond to TRBD1 or TRBD2 (6 bases each). Germline assignment: CDR1 SNHLY and CDR2 FYNNEI. V gave up 4 bases and J gave up 0 bases, with 10 bases separating them. The CDR3 contains 15 residues. CDR3 bases: TGTGCCAGCAGTGGGAGGGGGAGCTCCTACAATGAGCAGTTCTTC. Protein: CASSGRGSSYNEQFF.

This clonotype has just a few counts. This rearrangement joins TRBV5-6 to TRBJ2-2; 14 nucleotides match TRBD2. The CDR3 length is 18 residues. Germline V lookup: CDR1 SGHDT, CDR2 YYEEEE. V was clipped by 3 bases and J by 2 bases; unmatched bases: 6. The CDR3 spells CASSSTSGRAQNTGELFF. The CDR3 bases are TGTGCCAGCAGCTCGACTAGCGGGAGGGCCCAAAACACCGGGGAGCTGTTTTTT.

This clonotype came up a few times. V and J are TRBV29-1 and TRBJ2-1; TRBD2 aligns across 10 bases. In germline, CDR1 is SQVTM, CDR2 ANQGSEA. The CDR3 totals 13 residues. V gave up 4 bases and J gave up 12 bases; unmatched junction bases: 9. CDR3 bases: TGCAGCGTTGTCCCTAGCGGGAGAGTTAGGCAGTTCTTC. It yields the protein CSVVPSGRVRQFF.

The chain uses TRBV29-1 and TRBJ2-3; tentative D call: TRBD2 (6 bases). With 3 bases removed from V and 2 bases from J, the gap between germline ends came to 12 bases. Germline CDR1 and CDR2: SQVTM and ANQGSEA. CDR3 size: 14 residues. DNA for the CDR3: TGCAGCGTTGAGTGGGAGGATTACACAGATACGCAGTATTTT. This encodes CSVEWEDYTDTQYF.